The T cell receptor beta chain under discussion was sequenced for a study of T cell changes during pregnancy in multiple sclerosis. This clone was observed a single time. This CDR3 spans 16 amino acids. J lost 2 bases, V lost 2 bases, and 8 bases had no gene match. Germline assignment: CDR1 GTSNPN and CDR2 SVGIG (reference sequence). Produced via immunoSEQ multiplex PCR; TCRdb's table is partial and in-frame only. Of more than 25,000 clones in the sample, roughly nine tenths are singletons; the top ten hold roughly 0.74%. The source was CD4+ T cells from peripheral blood mononuclear cells, collected in the first trimester of pregnancy. This TCR was recovered from a female donor with multiple sclerosis, enrolled in a pregnancy study. V is TRBV30 and J is TRBJ1-5; 8 bases align to TRBD1. Written as DNA, the CDR3 is TGTGCCTGGAGTCCCCAGGGGGCGTATCGCAATCAGCCCCAGCATTTT. It specifies CAWSPQGAYRNQPQHF.